Presented here are 17 T cell receptor beta chains from one specimen sequenced in a study of identical twins. Using its own MiXCR run on the 5' RACE reads, TCRdb lists one record per CDR3 protein. The sample contains about 480,000 distinct CDR3 sequences, over 12% of which appear only once. The same data also contributed to another study, on yellow fever vaccine responses in identical twins.

Material for sequencing was CD4+ T cells sorted from blood. These receptor sequences come from a young woman in good health.

The rearrangement links TRBV15 to TRBJ2-7; possibly TRBD1 or TRBD2 for D (5 bases each). The CDR3 runs 16 residues. Germline-derived CDR1 and CDR2 are LNHNV and YYDKDF (reference sequence). V shed 5 bases and J shed 0 bases, with 17 bases lying between them. The CDR3 here is CATSPTAGSGSYEQYF. Written as DNA, the CDR3 is TGTGCCACCAGCCCAACGGCAGGGAGCGGCTCCTACGAGCAGTACTTC.

This clonotype has more than one count but fewer than ten. The chain employs TRBV4-2 and TRBJ2-7; maybe TRBD2 (6 bases). CDR3 length: 16 amino acids. Looked up from germline, CDR1 is LGHNA and CDR2 is YNFKEQ. V shed 2 bases and J shed 2 bases, with 16 bases lying between them. CDR3 DNA: TGTGCCAGCAGCCAACGTTTTCGGGGGAGCGCCTACGAGCAGTACTTC. This sequence encodes CASSQRFRGSAYEQYF.

This clonotype showed up many times. The chain recombines TRBV6-1 with TRBJ2-1; a possible D gene is TRBD2 (6 bases). Trimming pared 10 bases from V and 0 bases from J, leaving 13 bases between. The CDR3 is made up of 14 amino acids. CDR1 and CDR2 from the germline V gene are MNHNS and SASEGT. In nucleotides, the CDR3 is TGTGCCACATCGTGGACTATCTCCTACAATGAGCAGTTCTTC. Translation gives CATSWTISYNEQFF.

In this sample, this clonotype turned up a few times. J is TRBJ2-1 and V is TRBV15; D remains unclear. The CDR3 extends over 15 amino acids. Germline values: CDR1 LNHNV, CDR2 YYDKDF (reference sequence). V dropped 0 bases and J dropped 7 bases, with 13 bases sitting between them. Written as DNA, the CDR3 is TGTGCCACCAGCAGAGATCTAAAGAACGGGAATGAGCAGTTCTTC. Translating gives CATSRDLKNGNEQFF.

The chain combines TRBV6-1 with TRBJ1-3; maybe TRBD1 (5 bases). CDR1 is MNHNS and CDR2 is SASEGT in the germline V gene. V was pared by 5 bases and J by 0 bases, with 11 bases between. The CDR3 has 15 residues. The CDR3 DNA is TGTGCCAGCAGTCCAGGGTCTTACTCTGGAAACACCATATATTTT. Protein product: CASSPGSYSGNTIYF.

The V gene is TRBV6-2 or TRBV6-3, the J gene TRBJ2-2, with 8 bases lining up with TRBD2. Germline V gene sequence: CDR1 MNHEY, CDR2 SVGEGT. V trimming: 4 bases; J trimming: 10 bases; junction bases outside the gene matches: 11. CDR3 length: 15 amino acids. CDR3 residues: CASSWAGAGGKELFF. The CDR3 DNA sequence: TGTGCCAGCAGTTGGGCCGGCGCGGGAGGAAAGGAGCTGTTTTTT.

This clonotype was observed at least ten times. The chain couples TRBV3-1 to TRBJ2-1; D ambiguous. This CDR3 region has 14 residues. The germline CDR1 and CDR2 sequences are LGHDT and YNNKEL (reference sequence). Trimming took off 3 bases at V and 2 bases at J, with 8 bases between the two ends. CDR3 in amino acids: CASSQGSAYNEQFF. The CDR3 nucleotides are TGTGCCAGCAGCCAGGGGTCAGCCTACAATGAGCAGTTCTTC.

The chain employs TRBV28 and TRBJ2-2, with D possibly TRBD2 on 6 matching bases. This CDR3 comprises 15 residues. Germline V gene data show CDR1 as MDHEN and CDR2 as SYDVKM. V lost 3 bases and J lost 7, with 15 bases in between. Here the CDR3 reads CASSFPEGFGGELFF. The CDR3 coding sequence is TGTGCCAGCAGTTTCCCGGAGGGTTTTGGCGGGGAGCTGTTTTTT.

This clonotype was seen only a few times. The rearrangement joins TRBV20-1 to TRBJ2-2; 10 bases are shared with TRBD2. The junction had 5 bases not matched to a gene; V was cut back by 3 bases and J by 7 bases. Germline values: CDR1 DFQATT, CDR2 SNEGSKA (reference sequence). This CDR3 spans 14 amino acids. CDR3 region: CSARVAGGIGELFF. CDR3 nucleotide sequence: TGCAGTGCTAGGGTAGCGGGAGGCATCGGGGAGCTGTTTTTT.

The sample holds a few counts of this clonotype. The V and J genes are TRBV6-5 and TRBJ2-4, with 15 nucleotides matching TRBD2. The CDR3 sequence is 20 residues long. V lost 8 bases, J lost 0 bases, and 14 bases stayed unmatched. Germline CDR1 is MNHEY and CDR2 is SVGAGI. The CDR3 DNA follows: TGTGCCAGCGCTTACCCCCGCGGGACTAGCGGGAGGATAGCCAAAAACATTCAGTACTTC. Translation gives CASAYPRGTSGRIAKNIQYF.

Of note for this clonotype: This clone may be a read error of a much larger clone one base away. The rearrangement links TRBV12-3 or TRBV12-4 to TRBJ2-1; D unresolved. The V gene lost 2 bases and the J gene lost 11 bases, with 7 bases spanning the gap. The CDR3 runs 11 residues. This chain's CDR3 is CASSLNIKQFF. CDR3 in DNA: TGTGCCAGCAGTTTAAACATCAAGCAGTTCTTC.

Ten or more counts support this clonotype. J is TRBJ2-2 and V is TRBV6-2 or TRBV6-3, with unresolved D. The CDR3 has 11 residues. The V end lost 8 bases, the J end lost 2 bases, and 3 bases lay between the germline ends. Germline V CDR1 and CDR2: MNHEY, SVGEGT. The CDR3 bases are TGTGCCAGCGATAACACCGGGGAGCTGTTTTTT. This sequence encodes CASDNTGELFF.

This clonotype was seen a few times. V and J are TRBV2 and TRBJ2-2, with TRBD1 as a possible D gene (6 bases). This CDR3 has 15 residues. V dropped 10 bases and J dropped 3 bases, with 18 bases sitting between them. Looked up from germline, CDR1 is SNHLY and CDR2 is FYNNEI. DNA for the CDR3: TGTGCCACTCTGGGGCAGGGGTTGCACACCGGGGAGCTGTTTTTT. Translating gives CATLGQGLHTGELFF.

This sequence joins TRBV28 and TRBJ2-3; 7 bases fit TRBD1. Losses at the gene ends were 7 bases for V and 3 bases for J; bases not matched to a gene: 4. The germline gives CDR1 MDHEN, CDR2 SYDVKM. The CDR3 spans 13 residues. This CDR3 is CASTAGGTDTQYF. The CDR3 DNA reads as TGTGCCAGCACTGCAGGGGGAACAGATACGCAGTATTTT.

This clonotype was seen ten or more times. This chain joins TRBV25-1 and TRBJ2-2; TRBD1 is a possible D gene (6 bases). V shed 4 bases and J shed 1 base, with 7 bases lying between them. There are 14 residues in the CDR3. CDR1 is MGHDK, CDR2 SYGVNS, per germline. CDR3 sequence reads: CASSVTGNTGELFF. The CDR3 coding sequence is TGTGCCAGCAGTGTGACAGGGAACACCGGGGAGCTGTTTTTT.

This clonotype was counted only a few times. This chain links TRBV7-9 with TRBJ1-1; D is unresolved. The V and J ends lost 6 bases and 2 bases respectively, with 7 bases between them. The CDR3 totals 12 residues. Germline V lookup: CDR1 SEHNR, CDR2 FQNEAQ (reference sequence). CDR3 loop: CASSPLNTEAFF. In nucleotides, the CDR3 is TGTGCCAGCAGTCCTTTAAACACTGAAGCTTTCTTT.

The rearrangement links TRBV2 to TRBJ2-7; 7 bases agree with TRBD2. CDR3 length: 15 residues. The V and J ends lost 7 bases and 6 bases, in that order; junction bases with no gene match: 15. Germline V gene data show CDR1 as SNHLY and CDR2 as FYNNEI. The CDR3 protein is CASTFEAGPPGEQYF. Written as DNA, the CDR3 is TGTGCCAGCACCTTCGAAGCGGGACCCCCTGGCGAGCAGTACTTC.